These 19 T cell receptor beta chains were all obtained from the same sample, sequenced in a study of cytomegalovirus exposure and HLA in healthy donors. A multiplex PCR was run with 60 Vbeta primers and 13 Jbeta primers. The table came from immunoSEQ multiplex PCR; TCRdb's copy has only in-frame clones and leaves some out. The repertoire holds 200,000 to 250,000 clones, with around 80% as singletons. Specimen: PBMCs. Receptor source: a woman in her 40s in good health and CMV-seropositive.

In DNA, the CDR3 is TGCGCCAGCAGCTTGGAGGGAGAGGGTGGCTACACCTTC. Protein: CASSLEGEGGYTF. The J gene is TRBJ1-2, the V gene TRBV5-1; D unresolved. This CDR3 comprises 13 residues. In germline, CDR1 is SGHRS, CDR2 YFSETQ. Trimming removed 0 bases from V and 7 bases from J, with 10 bases in between.

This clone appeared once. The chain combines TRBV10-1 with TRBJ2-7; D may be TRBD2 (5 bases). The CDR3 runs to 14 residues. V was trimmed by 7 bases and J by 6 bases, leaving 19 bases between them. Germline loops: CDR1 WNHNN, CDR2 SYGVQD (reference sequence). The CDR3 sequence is CASMRGQGAGEQYF. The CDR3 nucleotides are TGCGCCAGCATGCGCGGGCAAGGCGCCGGCGAGCAGTACTTC.

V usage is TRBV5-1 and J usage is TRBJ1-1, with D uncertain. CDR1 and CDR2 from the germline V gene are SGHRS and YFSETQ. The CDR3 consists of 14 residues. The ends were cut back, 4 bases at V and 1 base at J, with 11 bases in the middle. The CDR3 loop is CASSLQPENTEAFF. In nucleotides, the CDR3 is TGCGCCAGCAGCCTACAGCCTGAGAACACTGAAGCTTTCTTT. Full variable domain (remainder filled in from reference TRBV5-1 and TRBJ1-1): KAGVTQTPRYLIKTRGQQVTLSCSPISGHRSVSWYQQTPGQGLQFLFEYFSETQRNKGNFPGRFSGRQFSNSRSEMNVSTLELGDSALYLCASSLQPENTEAFFGQGTRLTVV.

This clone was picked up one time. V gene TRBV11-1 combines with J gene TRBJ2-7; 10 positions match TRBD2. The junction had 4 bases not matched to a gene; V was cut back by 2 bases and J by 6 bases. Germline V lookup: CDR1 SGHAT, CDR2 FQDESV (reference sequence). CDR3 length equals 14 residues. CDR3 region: CASSLLAGGGEQYF. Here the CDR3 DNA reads TGTGCCAGCAGCTTATTAGCGGGAGGTGGCGAGCAGTACTTC.

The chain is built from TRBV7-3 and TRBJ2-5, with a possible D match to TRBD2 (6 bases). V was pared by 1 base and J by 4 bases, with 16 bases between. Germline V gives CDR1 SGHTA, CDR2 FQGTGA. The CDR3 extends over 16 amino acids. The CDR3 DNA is TGTGCCAGCAGCTTAAACGGTCGACTAGAGGGAGAGACCCAGTACTTC. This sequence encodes CASSLNGRLEGETQYF.

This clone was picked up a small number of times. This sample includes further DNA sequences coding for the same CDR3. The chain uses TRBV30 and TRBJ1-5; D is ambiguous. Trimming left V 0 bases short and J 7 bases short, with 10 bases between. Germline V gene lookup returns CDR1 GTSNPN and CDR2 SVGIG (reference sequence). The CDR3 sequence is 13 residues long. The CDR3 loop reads CAWSVRGEQPQHF. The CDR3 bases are TGTGCCTGGAGTGTAAGAGGTGAGCAGCCCCAGCATTTT. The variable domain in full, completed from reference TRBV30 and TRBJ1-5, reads SQTIHQWPATLVQPVGSPLSLECTVEGTSNPNLYWYRQAAGRGLQLLFYSVGIGQISSEVPQNLSASRPQDRQFILSSKKLLLSDSGFYLCAWSVRGEQPQHFGDGTRLSIL.

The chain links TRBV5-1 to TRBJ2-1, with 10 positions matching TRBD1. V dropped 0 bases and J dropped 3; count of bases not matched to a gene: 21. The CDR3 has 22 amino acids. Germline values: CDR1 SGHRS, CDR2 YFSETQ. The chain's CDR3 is CASSLAYNTGTGVSRIYNEQFF. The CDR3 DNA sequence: TGCGCCAGCAGCTTGGCTTATAACACCGGGACAGGGGTGTCAAGAATCTACAATGAGCAGTTCTTC.

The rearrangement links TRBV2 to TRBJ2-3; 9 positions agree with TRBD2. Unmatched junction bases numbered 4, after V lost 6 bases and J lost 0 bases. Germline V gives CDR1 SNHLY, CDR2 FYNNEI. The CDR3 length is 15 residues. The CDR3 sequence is CASRRGGSSTDTQYF. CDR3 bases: TGTGCCAGCAGGCGGGGGGGCAGTAGCACAGATACGCAGTATTTT.

The CDR3 DNA sequence: TGTGCCAGCAGCCTAAGGGGGACCGTCGGCACTGAAGCTTTCTTT. This encodes CASSLRGTVGTEAFF. This chain connects TRBV14 to TRBJ1-1, with D perhaps TRBD1 (6 bases). The CDR3 runs to 15 residues. Trimming pared 4 bases from V and 4 bases from J, leaving 16 bases between. Germline CDR1 is SGHDN and CDR2 is FVKESK.

The CDR3 region has the DNA TGTGCCAGTAGTCCCGGACAGCACAATGAGCAGTTCTTC. Residues: CASSPGQHNEQFF. This chain uses TRBV19 with TRBJ2-1, with D possibly TRBD1 on 6 matching bases. Germline V gene data show CDR1 as LNHDA and CDR2 as SQIVND (reference sequence). This CDR3 comprises 13 residues. With 5 bases removed from V and 5 bases from J, the gap between germline ends came to 10 bases.

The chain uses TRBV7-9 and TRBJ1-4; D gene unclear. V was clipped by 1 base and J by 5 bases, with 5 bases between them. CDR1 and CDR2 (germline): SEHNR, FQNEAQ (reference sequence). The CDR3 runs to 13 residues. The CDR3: CASSLGRNEKLFF. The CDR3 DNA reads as TGTGCCAGCAGCTTAGGCCGGAATGAAAAACTGTTTTTT.

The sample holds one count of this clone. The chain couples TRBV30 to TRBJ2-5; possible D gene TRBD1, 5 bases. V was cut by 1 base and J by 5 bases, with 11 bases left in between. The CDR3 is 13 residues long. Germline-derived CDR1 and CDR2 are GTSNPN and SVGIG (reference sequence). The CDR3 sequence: CAWSAQVRETQYF. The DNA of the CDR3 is TGTGCCTGGAGTGCACAGGTCCGGGAGACCCAGTACTTC.

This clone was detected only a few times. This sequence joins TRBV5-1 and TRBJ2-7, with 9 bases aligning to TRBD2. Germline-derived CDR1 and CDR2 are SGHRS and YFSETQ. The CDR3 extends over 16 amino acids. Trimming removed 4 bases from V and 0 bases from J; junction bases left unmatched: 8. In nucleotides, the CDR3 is TGCGCCAGCAGCAAGACTAGCGGTCTTAGCTCCTACGAGCAGTACTTC. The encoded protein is CASSKTSGLSSYEQYF.

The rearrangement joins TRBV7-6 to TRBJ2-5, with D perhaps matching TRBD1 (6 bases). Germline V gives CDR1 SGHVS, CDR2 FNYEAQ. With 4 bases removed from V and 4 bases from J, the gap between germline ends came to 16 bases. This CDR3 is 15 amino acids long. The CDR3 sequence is CASSSTGWVRETQYF. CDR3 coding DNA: TGTGCCAGCAGCTCTACAGGGTGGGTCCGAGAGACCCAGTACTTC.

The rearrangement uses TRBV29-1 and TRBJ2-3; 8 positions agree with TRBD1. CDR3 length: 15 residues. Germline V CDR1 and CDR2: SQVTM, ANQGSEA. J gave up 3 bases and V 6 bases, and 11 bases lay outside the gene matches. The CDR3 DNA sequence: TGCAGCGTCGCCAGGGCAGGGGGCGCGACAGATACGCAGTATTTT. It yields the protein CSVARAGGATDTQYF.

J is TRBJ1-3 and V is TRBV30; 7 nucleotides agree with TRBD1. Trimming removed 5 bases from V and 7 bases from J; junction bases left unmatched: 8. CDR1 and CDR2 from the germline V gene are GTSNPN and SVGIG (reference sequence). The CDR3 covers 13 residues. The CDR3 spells CAWDLIRGNTIYF. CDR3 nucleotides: TGTGCCTGGGATTTAATCAGGGGGAACACCATATATTTT.

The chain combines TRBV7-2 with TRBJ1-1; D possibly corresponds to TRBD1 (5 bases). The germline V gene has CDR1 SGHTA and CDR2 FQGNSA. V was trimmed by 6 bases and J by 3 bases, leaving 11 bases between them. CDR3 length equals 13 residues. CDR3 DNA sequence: TGTGCCAGCAGTAATCTAGGGGACACTGAAGCTTTCTTT. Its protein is CASSNLGDTEAFF.

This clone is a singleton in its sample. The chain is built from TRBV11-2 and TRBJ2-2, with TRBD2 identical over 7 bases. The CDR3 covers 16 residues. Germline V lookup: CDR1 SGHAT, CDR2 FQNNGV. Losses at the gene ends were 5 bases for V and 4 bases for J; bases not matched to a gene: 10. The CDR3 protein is CASSPTSRAGTGELFF. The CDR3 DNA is TGTGCCAGCAGCCCGACTAGCCGGGCGGGCACCGGGGAGCTGTTTTTT.

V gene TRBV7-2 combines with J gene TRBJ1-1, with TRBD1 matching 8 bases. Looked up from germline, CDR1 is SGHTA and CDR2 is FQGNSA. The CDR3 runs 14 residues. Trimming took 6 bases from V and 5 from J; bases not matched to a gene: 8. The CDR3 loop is CASRKQGARTEAFF. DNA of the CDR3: TGTGCCAGCAGGAAGCAGGGGGCGCGAACTGAAGCTTTCTTT.